The sequence of this T cell receptor beta chain was determined in a study of siplizumab effects on memory and regulatory T cells. Study-wide points: There were only a minor fraction of alloreactive clones that mapped to unstimulated subsets.

This CDR3 is 14 amino acids long. Germline V CDR1 and CDR2: SEHNR, FQNEAQ (reference sequence). Deletions cut 5 bases from V and 0 bases from J, with 7 bases between. Concerning this clone: The antigen is not known.

Clones were sequenced by immunoSEQ multiplex PCR, and TCRdb holds only the in-frame ones, with some missing. The sample lists under 140,000 clones, roughly 89% seen once, with 1.3% in the top ten. The TCR comes from a human donor in good health. This chain connects TRBV7-9 to TRBJ1-4; no firm D call. Sequencing was performed on CD4+ T cells sorted from blood. CDR3 residues: CASSPSATNEKLFF. In DNA, the CDR3 is TGTGCCAGCAGCCCATCCGCAACTAATGAAAAACTGTTTTTT.